This T cell receptor (beta chain) was found in a study of T cell responses to AZD1222 COVID-19 vaccine (dated by TCRdb to the early 2020s). Regarding the research as a whole: A total of under 250 trial participants underwent TCR sequencing, of whom 200 to 220 had received two doses of AZD1222 and some 25 had received two doses of the MenACWY control vaccine. Enrollment into the trials was organized by age into subgroups of 18-55, 56-69 and 70-plus years, and those subgroups contained 148, 28 and 57 TCR-sequenced participants, respectively. Broader findings and caveats from the paper: A significant rise in spike-specific TCR breadth and depth was observed after two AZD1222 doses relative to day 0 and relative to MenACWY recipients. Conclusions about previously exposed vaccinees are limited, since just six AZD1222 recipients were seropositive for SARS-CoV-2 at baseline. Reportedly, close to half of the unique spike-specific TCRs recognized epitopes lying outside the regions that are mutated in the B.1.351 and B.1.1.7 variants. In the small 56-69-year group, the increase in depth fell short of significance, most likely because of low power. Because no day 14 peak-response samples were available, repertoires were characterized only after the peak T cell response. Participants were mostly white British and included more females than males, and it was suggested by the authors that clonal diversity may have been underestimated. Vaccine-associated CD4 TCRs spanned the whole spike protein, with dominant responses in regions 160-218 and 743-854.

Clipping removes 0 bases from V and 8 bases from J, with 8 as the unmatched junction base count. The CDR3 starts with the cysteine, ends with the phenylalanine, and has 18 residues. Here the CDR3 DNA is all that survives: 54 bases in frame from base 1. Looking up the germline V gene yields CDR1 LGHNA and CDR2 YSLEER. Concerning this clone: This receptor's antigen is unknown. Base qualities are not provided; no much larger clone lies one nucleotide away.

The CDR3 regions of human TCRbeta chains were subjected to immunosequencing. Regarding the original processing steps: Repertoire TCRs were matched against a reference library of SARS-CoV-2-specific TCRs generated with the MIRA antigen-specificity platform. Breadth was defined as the fraction of unique TCRs that were SARS-CoV-2-associated. Depth was defined as the fraction of total T cells that were SARS-CoV-2-associated. Using the MIRA data, each spike-specific TCR was assigned both to the spike region to which the TCR was reactive and to a CD4 or CD8 class. Log10-transformed breadth and depth values were compared by one-way ANOVA with Sidak's multiple comparisons tests. This is the immuneACCESS table as TCRdb keeps it, with only in-frame sequences that have V and J called. A part of the clones is gone; compared with another copy, unresolved V genes explain less than half, and the rest is unexplained. The V and J calls and clone size are taken from that table; D and trimming were inferred from the DNA. For this sample the table gives 80,000 to 100,000 clones, of which about 86% were detected only once. Around 10% of the sample is held by the ten biggest clonotypes.

Interpreted using the paper, the time point label stands for: baseline before first vaccination. The label giving this sample's treatment or condition can be read as: meningococcal conjugate vaccine given as trial control. The vaccinee samples were drawn from two UK trials, COV001 and COV002, one of which was a single-blind randomized controlled phase 2/3 trial testing AZD1222 (ChAdOx1 nCoV-19) in healthy adults. Trial participant PBMC samples were collected at day 0 and day 28 after the second dose for TCRbeta chain sequencing. The V gene is TRBV4-3 and the J gene is TRBJ2-1; 15 bases in the junction line up with TRBD2. The sequence was obtained from an adult in good health. Sequenced material: peripheral blood, taken on day 0 of MenACWY control vaccination. CDR3 protein: CASSQELRTSGGADEQFF. In nucleotide form, the sequence is TGCGCCAGCAGCCAAGAATTAAGGACTAGCGGGGGGGCAGATGAGCAGTTCTTC.